These 2 T cell receptor beta chains originate from one sample sequenced in a study of control samples from healthy donors and cancer patients. Profiled with immunoSEQ multiplex PCR; TCRdb holds only in-frame clones, not every one. The data hold 200,000 to 250,000 clones, with about 94% observed a single time. Sequences were obtained from blood. These receptors were taken from a man aged 50-59 years in good health.

Written as DNA, the CDR3 is TGTGCCGTATGGGGGAACTACAATGAGCAGTTCTTC. Amino acids: CAVWGNYNEQFF. This chain connects TRBV6-5 to TRBJ2-1; perhaps D is TRBD1 or TRBD2 (5 bases each). The CDR3 sequence is 12 residues long. V was trimmed by 11 bases and J by 3 bases, leaving 11 bases between them. The germline V gene has CDR1 MNHEY and CDR2 SVGAGI.

Comments on this clone: An end of the junction does not agree with germline; a read error may underlie this. This chain uses TRBV7-2 with TRBJ1-6; D remains ambiguous. This CDR3 is 15 amino acids long. Germline CDR1 SGHTA, CDR2 FQGNSA. The CDR3 here is CASSLEGRINSPLHF. The CDR3 nucleotides are TGTGCCAGCAGCTTAGAAGGTCGGATTAATTCGCCCCTCCACTTT.